The clone carrying this T cell receptor beta chain came up a few times. What it binds is unknown. TCRdb independently ran MiXCR on the RT-PCR reads; one entry per CDR3 protein. This sample has 17,000 or so distinct CDR3 sequences, with approximately 79% found just once. This sample was taken from a study of yellow fever vaccine responses in identical twins. Overall study results and limits: Each twin's T cell response to the vaccine was reported to look partly convergent and partly personalized.

V dropped 3 bases and J dropped 8; count of bases not matched to a gene: 8. CDR3 length equals 14 residues. Germline V gives CDR1 DFQATT, CDR2 SNEGSKA (reference sequence). This chain uses TRBV20-1 with TRBJ2-2; 8 nucleotides match TRBD1. The specimen comprised T cells from blood (PBMCs), unsorted or a sorted subset (not recorded which), sampled before or after yellow fever vaccination (not recorded which). This TCR was sampled from a woman aged 18-35 years who received the yellow fever vaccine. The CDR3 sequence is CSARGPGDRGELFF. The CDR3 DNA follows: TGCAGTGCTAGGGGTCCCGGGGACAGGGGGGAGCTGTTTTTT.